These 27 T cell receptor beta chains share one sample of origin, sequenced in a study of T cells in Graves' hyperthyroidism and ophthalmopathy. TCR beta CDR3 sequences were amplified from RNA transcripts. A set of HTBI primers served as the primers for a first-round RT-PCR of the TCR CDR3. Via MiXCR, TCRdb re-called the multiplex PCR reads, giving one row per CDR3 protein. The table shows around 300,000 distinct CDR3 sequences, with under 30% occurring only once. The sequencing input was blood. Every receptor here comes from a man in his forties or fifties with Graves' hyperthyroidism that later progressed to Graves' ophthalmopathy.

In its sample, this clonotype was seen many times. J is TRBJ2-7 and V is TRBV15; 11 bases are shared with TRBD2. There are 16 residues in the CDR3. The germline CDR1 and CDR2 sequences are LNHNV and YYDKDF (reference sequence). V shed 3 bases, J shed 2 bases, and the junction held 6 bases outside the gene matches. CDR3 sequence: CATSSSEGLAAYEQYF. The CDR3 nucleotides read TGTGCCACCAGCAGTTCTGAGGGACTAGCGGCCTACGAGCAGTACTTC.

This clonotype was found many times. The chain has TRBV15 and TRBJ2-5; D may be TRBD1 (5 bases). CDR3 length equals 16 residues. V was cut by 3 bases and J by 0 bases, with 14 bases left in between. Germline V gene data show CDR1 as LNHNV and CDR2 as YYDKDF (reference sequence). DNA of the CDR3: TGTGCCACCAGCAGTGGGGTAGGGGTAAACCAAGAGACCCAGTACTTC. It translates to CATSSGVGVNQETQYF.

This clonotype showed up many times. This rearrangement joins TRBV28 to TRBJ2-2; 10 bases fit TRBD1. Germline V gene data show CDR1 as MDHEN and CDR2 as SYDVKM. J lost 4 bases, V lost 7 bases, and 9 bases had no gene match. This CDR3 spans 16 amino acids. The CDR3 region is CASNPPGQGRTGELFF. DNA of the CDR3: TGTGCCAGCAACCCACCGGGACAGGGGCGCACCGGGGAGCTGTTTTTT.

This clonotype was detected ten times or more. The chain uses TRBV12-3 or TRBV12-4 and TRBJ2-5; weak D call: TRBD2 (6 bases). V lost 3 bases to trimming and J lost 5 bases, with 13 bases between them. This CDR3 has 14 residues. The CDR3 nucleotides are TGTGCCAGCAGTTTCGGGGGATCGGGGGAGACCCAGTACTTC. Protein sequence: CASSFGGSGETQYF.

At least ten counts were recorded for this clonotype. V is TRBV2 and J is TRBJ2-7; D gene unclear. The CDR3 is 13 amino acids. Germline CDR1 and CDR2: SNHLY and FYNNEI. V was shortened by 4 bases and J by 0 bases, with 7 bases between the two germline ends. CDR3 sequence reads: CASSGHVSYEQYF. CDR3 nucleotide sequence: TGTGCCAGCAGTGGTCACGTCTCCTACGAGCAGTACTTC.

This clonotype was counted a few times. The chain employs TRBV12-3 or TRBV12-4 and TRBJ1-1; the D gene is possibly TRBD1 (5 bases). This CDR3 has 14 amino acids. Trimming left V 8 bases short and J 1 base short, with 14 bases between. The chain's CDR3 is CASAVGRGNTEAFF. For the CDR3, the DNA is TGTGCCAGCGCTGTGGGGCGCGGGAACACTGAAGCTTTCTTT.

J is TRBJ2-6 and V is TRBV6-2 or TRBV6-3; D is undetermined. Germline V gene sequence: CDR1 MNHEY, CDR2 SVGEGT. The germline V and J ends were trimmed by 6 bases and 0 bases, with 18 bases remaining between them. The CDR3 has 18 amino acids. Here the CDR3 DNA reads TGTGCCAGCAGACCGGTCCAGTCCCCCGCCTCTGGGGCCAACGTCCTGACTTTC. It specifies CASRPVQSPASGANVLTF.

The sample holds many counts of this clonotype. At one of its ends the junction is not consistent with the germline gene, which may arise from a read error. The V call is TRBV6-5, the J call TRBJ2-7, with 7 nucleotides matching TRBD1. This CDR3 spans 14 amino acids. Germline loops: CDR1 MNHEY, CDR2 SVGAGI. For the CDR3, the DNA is TGTGCCGGCAGTTACAGGGGAAATGGGTACGAGCAGTACTTC. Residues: CAGSYRGNGYEQYF.

CDR3 DNA: TGTGCCTCGGAGACCTATGGCTACACCTTC. Translated: CASETYGYTF. The chain carries TRBV30 and TRBJ1-2; no clear D gene. The CDR3 runs to 10 residues. Germline V CDR1 and CDR2: GTSNPN, SVGIG (reference sequence). Trimming stripped 7 bases from V and 4 bases from J, with 7 bases between.

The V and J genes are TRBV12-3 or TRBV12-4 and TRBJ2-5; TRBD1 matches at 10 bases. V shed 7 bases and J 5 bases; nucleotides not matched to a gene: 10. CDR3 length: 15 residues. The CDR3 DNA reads TGTGCCAGCACCATGTTCGGGACAGGGGCGGAGACCCAGTACTTC. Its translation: CASTMFGTGAETQYF.

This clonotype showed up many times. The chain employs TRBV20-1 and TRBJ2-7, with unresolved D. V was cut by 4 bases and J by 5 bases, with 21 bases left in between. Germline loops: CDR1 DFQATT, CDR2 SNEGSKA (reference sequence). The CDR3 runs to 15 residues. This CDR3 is CSATNPPKGRDEQYF. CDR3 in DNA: TGCAGTGCTACCAATCCACCGAAGGGCCGGGACGAGCAGTACTTC.

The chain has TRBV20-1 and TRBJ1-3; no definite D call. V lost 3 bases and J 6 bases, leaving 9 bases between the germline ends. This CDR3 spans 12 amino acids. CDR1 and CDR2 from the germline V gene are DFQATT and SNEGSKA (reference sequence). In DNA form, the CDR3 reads TGCAGTGCTAGGGAGGGAACAAACACCATATATTTT. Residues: CSAREGTNTIYF.

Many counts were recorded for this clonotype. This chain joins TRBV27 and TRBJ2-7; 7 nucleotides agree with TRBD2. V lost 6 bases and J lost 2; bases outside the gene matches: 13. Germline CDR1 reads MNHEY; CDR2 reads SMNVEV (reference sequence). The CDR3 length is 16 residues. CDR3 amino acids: CASSPQGRDYAYEQYF. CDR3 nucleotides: TGTGCCAGCAGCCCTCAGGGCCGGGACTATGCCTACGAGCAGTACTTC.

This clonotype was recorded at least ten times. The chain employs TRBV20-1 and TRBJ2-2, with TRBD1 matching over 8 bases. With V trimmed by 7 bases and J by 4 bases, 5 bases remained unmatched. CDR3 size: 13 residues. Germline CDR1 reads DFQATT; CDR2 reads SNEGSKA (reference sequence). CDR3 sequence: CSETDRATGELFF. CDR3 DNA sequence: TGCAGTGAAACGGACAGGGCCACCGGGGAGCTGTTTTTT.

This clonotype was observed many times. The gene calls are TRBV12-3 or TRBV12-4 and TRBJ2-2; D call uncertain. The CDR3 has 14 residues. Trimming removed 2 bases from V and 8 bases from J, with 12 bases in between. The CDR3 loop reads CASSLFGPTGELFF. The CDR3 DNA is TGTGCCAGCAGTTTATTCGGCCCAACTGGGGAGCTGTTTTTT.

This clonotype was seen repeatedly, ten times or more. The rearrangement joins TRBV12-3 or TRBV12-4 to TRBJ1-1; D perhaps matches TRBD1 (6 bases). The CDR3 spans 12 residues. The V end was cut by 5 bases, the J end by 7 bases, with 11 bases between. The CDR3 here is CASSQGYDEAFF. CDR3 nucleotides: TGTGCCAGCAGTCAGGGGTATGATGAAGCTTTCTTT.

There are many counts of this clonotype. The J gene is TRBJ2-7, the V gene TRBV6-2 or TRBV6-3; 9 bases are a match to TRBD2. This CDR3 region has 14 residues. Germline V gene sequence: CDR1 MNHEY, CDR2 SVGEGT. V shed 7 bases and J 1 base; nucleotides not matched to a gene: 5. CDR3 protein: CASIGSGRSYEQYF. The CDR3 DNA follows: TGTGCCAGCATCGGAAGCGGGAGGTCCTACGAGCAGTACTTC.

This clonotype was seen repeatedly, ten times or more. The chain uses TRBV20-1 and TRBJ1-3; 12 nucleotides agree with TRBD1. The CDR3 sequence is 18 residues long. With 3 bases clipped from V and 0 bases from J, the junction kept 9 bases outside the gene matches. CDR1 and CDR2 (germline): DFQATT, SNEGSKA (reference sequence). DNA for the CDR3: TGCAGTGCTAGGGGGACAGGGGGCGCGTTAGGCTCTGGAAACACCATATATTTT. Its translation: CSARGTGGALGSGNTIYF.

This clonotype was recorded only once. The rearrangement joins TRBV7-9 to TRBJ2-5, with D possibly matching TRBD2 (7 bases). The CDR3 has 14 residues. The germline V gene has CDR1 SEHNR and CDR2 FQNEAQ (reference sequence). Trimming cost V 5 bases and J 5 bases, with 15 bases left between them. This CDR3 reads CASSRVSGGETQYF. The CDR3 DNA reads TGTGCCAGCAGCCGAGTCTCGGGGGGCGAGACCCAGTACTTC.

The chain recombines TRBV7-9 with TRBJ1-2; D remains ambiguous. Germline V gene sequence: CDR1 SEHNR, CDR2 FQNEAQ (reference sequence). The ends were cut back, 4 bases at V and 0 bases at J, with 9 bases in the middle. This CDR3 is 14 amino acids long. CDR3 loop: CASSSSAPNYGYTF. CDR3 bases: TGTGCCAGCAGCTCGAGCGCTCCTAACTATGGCTACACCTTC.

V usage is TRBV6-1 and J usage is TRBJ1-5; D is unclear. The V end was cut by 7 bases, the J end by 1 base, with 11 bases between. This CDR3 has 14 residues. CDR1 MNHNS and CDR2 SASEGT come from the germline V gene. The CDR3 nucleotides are TGTGCCAGCATGGACGGTTGGAGCAATCAGCCCCAGCATTTT. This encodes CASMDGWSNQPQHF.

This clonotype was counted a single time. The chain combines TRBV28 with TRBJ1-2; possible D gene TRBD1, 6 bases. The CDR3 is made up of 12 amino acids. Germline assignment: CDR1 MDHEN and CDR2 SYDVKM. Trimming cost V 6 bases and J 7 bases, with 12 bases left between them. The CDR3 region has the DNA TGTGCCAGCAGCGAGGGGGTTCCTGGCTACACCTTC. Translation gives CASSEGVPGYTF.

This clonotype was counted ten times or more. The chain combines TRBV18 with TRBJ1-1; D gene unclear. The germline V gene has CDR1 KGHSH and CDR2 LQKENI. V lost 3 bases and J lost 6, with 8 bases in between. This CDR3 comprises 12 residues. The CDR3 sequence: CASSPSDAEAFF. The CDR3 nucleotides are TGTGCCAGCTCACCCTCTGATGCTGAAGCTTTCTTT. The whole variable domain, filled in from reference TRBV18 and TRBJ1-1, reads NAGVMQNPRHLVRRRGQEARLRCSPMKGHSHVYWYRQLPEEGLKFMVYLQKENIIDESGMPKERFSAEFPKEGPSILRIQQVVRGDSAAYFCASSPSDAEAFFGQGTRLTVV.

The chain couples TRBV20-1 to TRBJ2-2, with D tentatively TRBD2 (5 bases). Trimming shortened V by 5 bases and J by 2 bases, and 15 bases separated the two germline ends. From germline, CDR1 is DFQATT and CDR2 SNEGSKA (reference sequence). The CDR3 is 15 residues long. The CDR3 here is CSARSLEGNTGELFF. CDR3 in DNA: TGCAGTGCTCGCTCACTAGAGGGAAACACCGGGGAGCTGTTTTTT.

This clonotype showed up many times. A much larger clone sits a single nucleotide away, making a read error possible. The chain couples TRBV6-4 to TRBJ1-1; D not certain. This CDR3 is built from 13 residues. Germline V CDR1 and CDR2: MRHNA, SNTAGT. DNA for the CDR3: TGTGCCAGCACCGACGCTTTGAACACTGAAGTTTTCTTT. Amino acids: CASTDALNTEVFF.

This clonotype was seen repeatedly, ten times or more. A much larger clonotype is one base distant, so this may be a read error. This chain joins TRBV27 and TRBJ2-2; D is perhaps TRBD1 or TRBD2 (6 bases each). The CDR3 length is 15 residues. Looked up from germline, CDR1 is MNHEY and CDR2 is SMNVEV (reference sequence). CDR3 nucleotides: TGTGCCAGCAGCCCTCGGGGGCGGTCGATTTGGGAGCTGTCTTTT. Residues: CASSPRGRSIWELSF.

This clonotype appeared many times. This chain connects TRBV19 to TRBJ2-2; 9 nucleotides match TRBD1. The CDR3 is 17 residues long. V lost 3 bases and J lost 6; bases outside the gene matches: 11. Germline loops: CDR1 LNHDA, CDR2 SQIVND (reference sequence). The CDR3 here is CASSINRDRALAGELFF. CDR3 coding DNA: TGTGCCAGTAGTATCAACCGGGACAGGGCACTGGCCGGGGAGCTGTTTTTT.